The source of this T cell receptor (beta chain) is a study of blood T cell repertoires in COVID-19. The overall study: Samples representing acute and convalescent COVID-19 were sourced from the United States, Italy and Spain. T cells, B-cell-depleted T cells, or PBMCs supplied cDNA or gDNA.

V dropped 1 base and J dropped 2 bases, with 15 bases sitting between them. CDR1 and CDR2 (germline): LNHDA, SQIVND (reference sequence). The CDR3 has 16 residues. Per the original methods: Cell counts per sample came from amplifying reference gene primers. TCRdb's copy holds only in-frame clones and misses some; the assay was immunoSEQ multiplex PCR. For V, J and clone size, that table is used; D and trimming come from the DNA. The table includes about 130,000 clones, about 87% detected once. The sample taken for sequencing was peripheral blood. The chain links TRBV19 to TRBJ2-7; a weak D match, TRBD1 (6 bases). The receptor was derived from a woman aged 55-75 years with acute or convalescent COVID-19. The CDR3 bases are TGTGCCAGTAGTATAGTTGGAGGACAGCGCACCTACGAGCAGTACTTC. It codes for CASSIVGGQRTYEQYF.